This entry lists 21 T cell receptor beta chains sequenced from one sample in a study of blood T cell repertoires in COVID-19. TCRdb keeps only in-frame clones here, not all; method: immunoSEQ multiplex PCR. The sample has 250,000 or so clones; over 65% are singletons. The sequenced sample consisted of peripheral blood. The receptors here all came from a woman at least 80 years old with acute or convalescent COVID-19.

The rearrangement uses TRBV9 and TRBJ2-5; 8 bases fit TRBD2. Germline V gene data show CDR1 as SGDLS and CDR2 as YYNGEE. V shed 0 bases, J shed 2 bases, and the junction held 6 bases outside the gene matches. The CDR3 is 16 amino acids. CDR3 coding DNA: TGTGCCAGCAGCGTAGCTACTGCGGGAGGACAAGAGACCCAGTACTTC. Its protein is CASSVATAGGQETQYF. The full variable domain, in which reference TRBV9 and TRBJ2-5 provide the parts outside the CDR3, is DSGVTQTPKHLITATGQRVTLRCSPRSGDLSVYWYQQSLDQGLQFLIQYYNGEERAKGNILERFSAQQFPDLHSELNLSSLELGDSALYFCASSVATAGGQETQYFGPGTRLLVL.

CDR3 loop: CASRPYSSGIYEQYF. DNA for the CDR3: TGTGCCAGCCGCCCATATTCCTCGGGGATCTACGAGCAGTACTTC. The genes are TRBV6-5 and TRBJ2-7; D may be TRBD2 (5 bases). The V gene lost 8 bases and the J gene lost 3 bases, with 20 bases spanning the gap. Germline V gene sequence: CDR1 MNHEY, CDR2 SVGAGI. The CDR3 is 15 residues long.

The CDR3 region has the DNA TGTGCCAGCAGTTACACCAGGGTTGGGGAGCTGTTTTTT. Translation: CASSYTRVGELFF. The chain links TRBV6-5 to TRBJ2-2; a possible D gene is TRBD1 (5 bases). Germline V gene lookup returns CDR1 MNHEY and CDR2 SVGAGI. V was shortened by 2 bases and J by 8 bases, with 9 bases between the two germline ends. The CDR3 is 13 residues long.

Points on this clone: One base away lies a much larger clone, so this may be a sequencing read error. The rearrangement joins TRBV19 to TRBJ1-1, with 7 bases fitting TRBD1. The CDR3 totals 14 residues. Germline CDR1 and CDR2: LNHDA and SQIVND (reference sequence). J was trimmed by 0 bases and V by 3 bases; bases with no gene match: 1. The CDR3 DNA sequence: TGTGCCAGTAGTATCGACAGGGTGAACACTGAAGCTTTCTTT. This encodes CASSIDRVNTEAFF.

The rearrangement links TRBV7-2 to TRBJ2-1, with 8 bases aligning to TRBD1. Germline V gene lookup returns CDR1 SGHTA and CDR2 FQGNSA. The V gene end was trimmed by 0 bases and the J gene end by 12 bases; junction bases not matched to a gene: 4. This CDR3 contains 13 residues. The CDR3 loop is CASSLALTGVQFF. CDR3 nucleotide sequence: TGTGCCAGCAGCTTAGCCTTGACAGGGGTGCAGTTCTTC.

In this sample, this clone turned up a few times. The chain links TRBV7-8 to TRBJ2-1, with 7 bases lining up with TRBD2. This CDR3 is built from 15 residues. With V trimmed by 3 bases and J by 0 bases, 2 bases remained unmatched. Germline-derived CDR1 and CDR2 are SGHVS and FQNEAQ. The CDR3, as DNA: TGTGCCAGCAGCTTCGGGGAGGGCTCCTACAATGAGCAGTTCTTC. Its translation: CASSFGEGSYNEQFF. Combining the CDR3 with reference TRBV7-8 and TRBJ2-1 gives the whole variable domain GAGVSQSPRYKVAKRGQDVALRCDPISGHVSLFWYQQALGQGPEFLTYFQNEAQLDKSGLPSDRFFAERPEGSVSTLKIQRTQQEDSAVYLCASSFGEGSYNEQFFGPGTRLTVL.

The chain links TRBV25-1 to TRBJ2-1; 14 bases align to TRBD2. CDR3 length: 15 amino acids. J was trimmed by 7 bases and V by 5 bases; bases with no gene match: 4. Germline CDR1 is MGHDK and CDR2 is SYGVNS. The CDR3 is CASSQRTSGGNEQFF. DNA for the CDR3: TGTGCCAGCAGTCAAAGGACTAGCGGGGGGAATGAGCAGTTCTTC.

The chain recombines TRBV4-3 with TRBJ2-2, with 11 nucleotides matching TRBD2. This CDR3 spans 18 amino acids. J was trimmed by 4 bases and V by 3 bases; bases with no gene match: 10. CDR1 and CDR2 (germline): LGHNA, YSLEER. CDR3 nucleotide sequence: TGCGCCAGCAGCCACGGTCCCCTAGCGGGGGGTGTCACCGGGGAGCTGTTTTTT. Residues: CASSHGPLAGGVTGELFF.

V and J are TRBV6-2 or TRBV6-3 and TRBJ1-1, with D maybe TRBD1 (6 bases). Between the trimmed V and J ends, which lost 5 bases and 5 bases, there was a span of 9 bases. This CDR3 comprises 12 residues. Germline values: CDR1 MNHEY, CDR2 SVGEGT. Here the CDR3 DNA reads TGTGCCAGCAGTCCACAGGGAACTGAAGCTTTCTTT. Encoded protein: CASSPQGTEAFF.

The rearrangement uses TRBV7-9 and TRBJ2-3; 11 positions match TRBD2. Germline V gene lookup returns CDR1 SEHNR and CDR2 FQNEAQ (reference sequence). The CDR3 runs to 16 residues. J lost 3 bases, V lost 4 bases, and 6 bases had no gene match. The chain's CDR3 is CASSSLAGVSTDTQYF. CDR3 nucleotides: TGTGCCAGCAGCTCACTAGCGGGAGTTTCAACAGATACGCAGTATTTT.

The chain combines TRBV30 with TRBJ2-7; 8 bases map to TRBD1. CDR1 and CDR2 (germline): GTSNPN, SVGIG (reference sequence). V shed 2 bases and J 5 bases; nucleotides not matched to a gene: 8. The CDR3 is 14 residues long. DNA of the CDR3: TGTGCCTGGAGTACCGGACAGGGTCCGGACGAGCAGTACTTC. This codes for CAWSTGQGPDEQYF. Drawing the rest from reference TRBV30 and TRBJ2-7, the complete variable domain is SQTIHQWPATLVQPVGSPLSLECTVEGTSNPNLYWYRQAAGRGLQLLFYSVGIGQISSEVPQNLSASRPQDRQFILSSKKLLLSDSGFYLCAWSTGQGPDEQYFGPGTRLTVT.

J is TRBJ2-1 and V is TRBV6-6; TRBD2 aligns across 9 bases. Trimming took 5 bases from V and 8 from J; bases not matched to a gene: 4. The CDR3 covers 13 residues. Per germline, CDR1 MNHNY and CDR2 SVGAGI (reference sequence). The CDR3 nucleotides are TGTGCCAGCAGTCCACTAGCGGGTCATGAGCAGTTCTTC. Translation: CASSPLAGHEQFF.

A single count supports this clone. The CDR3 region is CDQQGNGHGYTF. In DNA form, the CDR3 reads TGTGATCAACAGGGGAACGGACATGGCTACACCTTC. The V call is TRBV19, the J call TRBJ1-2; the match to TRBD1 covers 7 bases. This CDR3 is 12 amino acids long. The germline V gene encodes CDR1 LNHDA and CDR2 SQIVND (reference sequence).

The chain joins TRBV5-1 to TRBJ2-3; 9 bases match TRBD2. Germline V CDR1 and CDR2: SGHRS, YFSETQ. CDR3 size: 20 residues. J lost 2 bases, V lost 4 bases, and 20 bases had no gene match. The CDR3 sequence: CASSLLRGRARSGNTDTQYF. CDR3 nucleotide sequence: TGCGCCAGCAGCCTGCTCCGCGGGAGGGCCCGGAGTGGTAACACAGATACGCAGTATTTT.

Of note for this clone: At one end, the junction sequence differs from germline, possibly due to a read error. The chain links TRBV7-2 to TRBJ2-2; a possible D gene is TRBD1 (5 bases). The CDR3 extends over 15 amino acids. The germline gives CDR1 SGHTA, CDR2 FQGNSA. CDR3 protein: CASSLGQTNTGELFF. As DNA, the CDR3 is TGTGCCAGCAGTTTAGGACAAACTAACACCGGGGAGCTGTTTTTT. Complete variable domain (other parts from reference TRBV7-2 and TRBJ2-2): GAGVSQSPSNKVTEKGKDVELRCDPISGHTALYWYRQSLGQGLEFLIYFQGNSAPDKSGLPSDRFSAERTGGSVSTLTIQRTQQEDSAVYLCASSLGQTNTGELFFGEGSRLTVL.

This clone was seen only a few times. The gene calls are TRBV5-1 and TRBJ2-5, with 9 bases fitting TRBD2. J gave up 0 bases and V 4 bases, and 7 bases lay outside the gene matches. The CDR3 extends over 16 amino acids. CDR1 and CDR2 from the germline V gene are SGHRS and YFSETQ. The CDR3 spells CASSPMTSGYQETQYF. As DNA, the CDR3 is TGCGCCAGCAGCCCGATGACTAGCGGATACCAAGAGACCCAGTACTTC.

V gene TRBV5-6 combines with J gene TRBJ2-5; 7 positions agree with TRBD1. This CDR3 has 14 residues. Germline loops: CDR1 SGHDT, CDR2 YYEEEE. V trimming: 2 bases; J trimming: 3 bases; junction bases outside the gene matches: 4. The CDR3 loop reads CASSLGTVEETQYF. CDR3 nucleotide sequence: TGTGCCAGCAGCTTAGGGACAGTAGAAGAGACCCAGTACTTC.

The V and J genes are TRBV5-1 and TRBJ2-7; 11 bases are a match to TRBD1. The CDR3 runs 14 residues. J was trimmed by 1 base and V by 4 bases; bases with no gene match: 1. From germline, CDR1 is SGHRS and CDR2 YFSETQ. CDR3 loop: CASSGTGGSYEQYF. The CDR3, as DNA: TGCGCCAGCAGCGGGACAGGGGGTTCCTACGAGCAGTACTTC.

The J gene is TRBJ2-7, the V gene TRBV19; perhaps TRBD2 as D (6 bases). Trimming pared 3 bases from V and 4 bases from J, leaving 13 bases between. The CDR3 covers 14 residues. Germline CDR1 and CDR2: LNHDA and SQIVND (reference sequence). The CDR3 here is CASSIRAGGYEQYF. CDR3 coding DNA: TGTGCCAGTAGTATTAGAGCGGGCGGGTACGAGCAGTACTTC.

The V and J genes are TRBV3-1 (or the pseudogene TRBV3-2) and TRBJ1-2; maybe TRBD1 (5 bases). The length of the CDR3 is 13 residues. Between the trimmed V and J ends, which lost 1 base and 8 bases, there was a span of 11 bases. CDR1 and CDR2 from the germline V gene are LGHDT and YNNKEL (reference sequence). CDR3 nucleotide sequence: TGTGCCAGCAGCCAAGCAGGGTTGAGCGGCTACACCTTC. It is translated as CASSQAGLSGYTF.

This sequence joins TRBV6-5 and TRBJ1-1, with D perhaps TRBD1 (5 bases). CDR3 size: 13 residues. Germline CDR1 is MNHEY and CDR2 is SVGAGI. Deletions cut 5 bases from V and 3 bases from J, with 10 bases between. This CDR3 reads CASSPRDYTEAFF. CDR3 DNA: TGTGCCAGCAGTCCCCGGGACTACACTGAAGCTTTCTTT.